This passage covers 3 T cell receptor beta chains from one sample sequenced in a study of post-analysis software for immune sequencing data. Findings of the study overall: About five TRBV segments were more frequent in patients than controls; TRBV5-6, TRBV5-1 and TRBV20-1 belonged to this group.

These receptors have no identified antigens. Every TCR beta cDNA library bore unique molecular identifiers. TCRdb re-called the PCR reads through MiXCR, storing one row per CDR3 protein. The table records 450,000 to 700,000 distinct CDR3 sequences, about 40% of them present only once. Sequences were obtained from blood. Receptors originate from a girl between 5 and 17 years old with multiple sclerosis.

V gene TRBV10-3 combines with J gene TRBJ2-7; TRBD2 might be the D (5 bases). Trimming stripped 8 bases from V and 6 bases from J, with 17 bases between. Per the germline V gene, CDR1 is ENHRY and CDR2 is SYGVKD. This CDR3 region has 13 residues. CDR3 nucleotides: TGTGCCATCCGGAAGGAGGCTTCGGGCGAGCAGTACTTC. Translation gives CAIRKEASGEQYF.

CDR3 sequence (DNA): TGTGCCAGCACCCCTCGGGGGGAAAGCACTGAAGCTTTCTTT. This sequence encodes CASTPRGESTEAFF. This chain connects TRBV12-3 or TRBV12-4 to TRBJ1-1; tentatively, D is TRBD1 (5 bases). The CDR3 has 14 amino acids. Trimming removed 7 bases at V and 4 bases at J, with 16 bases between.

The chain has TRBV5-1 and TRBJ2-5; D gene unclear. The CDR3 contains 15 residues. Germline CDR1 and CDR2: SGHRS and YFSETQ. V was clipped by 0 bases and J by 0 bases, with 9 bases between them. The CDR3 DNA is TGCGCCAGCAGCTTGGGTTTCGGGTACCAAGAGACCCAGTACTTC. Its translation is CASSLGFGYQETQYF. The full variable domain, with the rest looked up from reference TRBV5-1 and TRBJ2-5, is KAGVTQTPRYLIKTRGQQVTLSCSPISGHRSVSWYQQTPGQGLQFLFEYFSETQRNKGNFPGRFSGRQFSNSRSEMNVSTLELGDSALYLCASSLGFGYQETQYFGPGTRLLVL.